This TCR beta chain is from a study of vaccination effects on CD4 cells after COVID-19. Findings and caveats of the study: Cross-reactivity with common cold coronaviruses was shown by only 1 of 255 vaccine-induced clones in healthy vaccinees.

Comments on this clone: Its antigen remains unknown.

V was pared by 2 bases and J by 4 bases, with 8 bases of the junction left unmatched. Germline V gives CDR1 SNHLY, CDR2 FYNNEI. CDR3 size: 16 residues. Following 10 days of culture, CD4+ T cells were isolated. Among the vaccine recipients, none had a prior SARS-CoV-2 infection, and nucleocapsid antibodies were negative. Cells had half their medium changed to IL-2 medium on days 3 and 7. Assay: immunoSEQ multiplex PCR; the TCRdb copy retains only in-frame clones and omits some. The sample holds about 72,000 clones, around 77% seen once. This TCR derives from a human donor who received a COVID-19 vaccine. The sequenced sample was CD4+ T cells from PBMCs cultured without peptide, obtained before COVID-19 vaccination. This sequence joins TRBV2 and TRBJ2-4; 7 bases are a match to TRBD1. DNA of the CDR3: TGTGCCAGCAGTGAATGGGTTGGGACAGTAAAAAACATTCAGTACTTC. Encoded protein: CASSEWVGTVKNIQYF.